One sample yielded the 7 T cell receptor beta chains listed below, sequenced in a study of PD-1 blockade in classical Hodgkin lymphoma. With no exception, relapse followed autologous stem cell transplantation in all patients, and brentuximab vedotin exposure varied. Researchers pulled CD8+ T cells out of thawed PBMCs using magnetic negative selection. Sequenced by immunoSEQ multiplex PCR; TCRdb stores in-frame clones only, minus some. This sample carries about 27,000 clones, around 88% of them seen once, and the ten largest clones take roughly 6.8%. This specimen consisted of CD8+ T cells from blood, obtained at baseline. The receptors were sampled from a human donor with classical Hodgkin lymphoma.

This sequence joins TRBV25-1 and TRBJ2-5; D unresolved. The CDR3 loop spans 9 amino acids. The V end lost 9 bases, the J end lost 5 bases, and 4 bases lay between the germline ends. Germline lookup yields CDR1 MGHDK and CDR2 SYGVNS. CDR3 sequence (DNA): TGTGCCAGTGGGGAGACCCAGTACTTC. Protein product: CASGETQYF.

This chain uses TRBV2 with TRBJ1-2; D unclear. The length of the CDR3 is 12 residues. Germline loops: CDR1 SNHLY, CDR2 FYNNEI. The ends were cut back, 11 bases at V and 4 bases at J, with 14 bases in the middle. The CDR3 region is CAGVKESYGYTF. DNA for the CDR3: TGTGCCGGGGTAAAGGAGAGCTATGGCTACACCTTC.

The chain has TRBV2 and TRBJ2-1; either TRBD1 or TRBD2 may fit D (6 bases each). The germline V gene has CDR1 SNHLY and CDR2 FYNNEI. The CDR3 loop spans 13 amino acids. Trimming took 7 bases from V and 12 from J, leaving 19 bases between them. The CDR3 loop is CASTIGGWRWQFF. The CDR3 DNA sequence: TGTGCCAGCACCATAGGGGGGTGGCGGTGGCAGTTCTTC. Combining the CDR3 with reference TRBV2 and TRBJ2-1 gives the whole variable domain EPEVTQTPSHQVTQMGQEVILRCVPISNHLYFYWYRQILGQKVEFLVSFYNNEISEKSEIFDDQFSVERPDGSNFTLKIRSTKLEDSAMYFCASTIGGWRWQFFGPGTRLTVL.

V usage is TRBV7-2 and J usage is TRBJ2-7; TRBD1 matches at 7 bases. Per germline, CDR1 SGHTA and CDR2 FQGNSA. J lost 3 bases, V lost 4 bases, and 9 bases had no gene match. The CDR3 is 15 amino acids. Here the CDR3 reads CASSSAPRDSYEQYF. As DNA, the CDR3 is TGTGCCAGCAGCTCAGCGCCTAGGGACAGCTACGAGCAGTACTTC.

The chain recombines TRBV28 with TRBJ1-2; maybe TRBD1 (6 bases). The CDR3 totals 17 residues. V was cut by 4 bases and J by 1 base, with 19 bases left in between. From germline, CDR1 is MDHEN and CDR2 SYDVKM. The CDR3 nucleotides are TGTGCCAGCAGTTCAACACGAAAAGGGGGGATTAACTATGGCTACACCTTC. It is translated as CASSSTRKGGINYGYTF.

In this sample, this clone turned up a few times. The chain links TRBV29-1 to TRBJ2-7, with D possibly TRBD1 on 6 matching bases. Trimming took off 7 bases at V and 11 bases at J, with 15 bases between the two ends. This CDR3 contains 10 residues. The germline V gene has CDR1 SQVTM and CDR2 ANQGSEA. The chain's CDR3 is CSGRWDTEYF. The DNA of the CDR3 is TGCAGCGGGAGGTGGGACACAGAGTACTTC.

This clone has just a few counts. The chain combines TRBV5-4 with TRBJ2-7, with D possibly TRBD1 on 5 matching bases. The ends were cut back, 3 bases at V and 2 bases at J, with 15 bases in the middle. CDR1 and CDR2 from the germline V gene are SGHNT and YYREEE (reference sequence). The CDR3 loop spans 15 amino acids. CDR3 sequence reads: CASSSSRVQTYEQYF. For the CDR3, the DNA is TGTGCCAGCAGCTCAAGCAGGGTCCAGACCTACGAGCAGTACTTC.